What follows are 31 T cell receptor beta chains derived from one specimen sequenced in a study of neurological immune-mediated disorders. TCRdb used MiXCR to reprocess the 5' RACE reads, holding one entry per CDR3 protein. The sample yields 25,000 to 35,000 distinct CDR3 sequences, more than 1.3% seen once. The material sequenced was PBMCs. The receptors were sampled from a woman in her thirties with multiple sclerosis.

This clonotype was counted ten times or more. The chain is built from TRBV25-1 and TRBJ2-1, with TRBD2 identical over 7 bases. Germline V CDR1 and CDR2: MGHDK, SYGVNS. The CDR3 totals 15 residues. The V segment lost 3 bases and the J segment 7 bases; nucleotides outside the gene matches: 9. In DNA, the CDR3 is TGTGCCAGCAGTGACGGCGGGGGATATGAAAATGAGCAGTTCTTC. This codes for CASSDGGGYENEQFF.

The sample holds many counts of this clonotype. The genes are TRBV7-2 and TRBJ1-4; 8 bases align to TRBD1. CDR3 size: 15 residues. Germline assignment: CDR1 SGHTA and CDR2 FQGNSA. V shed 1 base, J shed 4 bases, and the junction held 2 bases outside the gene matches. CDR3 sequence: CASSLDRGSNEKLFF. Written as DNA, the CDR3 is TGTGCCAGCAGCTTAGACAGGGGGAGTAATGAAAAACTGTTTTTT.

This clonotype turned up a few times. The chain is built from TRBV7-2 and TRBJ1-1, with a possible D match to TRBD1 (6 bases). V dropped 2 bases and J dropped 5 bases, with 12 bases sitting between them. Germline V lookup: CDR1 SGHTA, CDR2 FQGNSA. The length of the CDR3 is 14 residues. CDR3 coding DNA: TGTGCCAGCAGCTTATTCGAGGGGGGGACTGAAGCTTTCTTT. Protein product: CASSLFEGGTEAFF. Drawing the rest from reference TRBV7-2 and TRBJ1-1, the complete variable domain is GAGVSQSPSNKVTEKGKDVELRCDPISGHTALYWYRQSLGQGLEFLIYFQGNSAPDKSGLPSDRFSAERTGGSVSTLTIQRTQQEDSAVYLCASSLFEGGTEAFFGQGTRLTVV.

This clonotype was recorded many times. This chain joins TRBV5-6 and TRBJ2-7; D ambiguous. Trimming removed 0 bases at V and 4 bases at J, with 5 bases between. The CDR3 runs to 12 residues. Germline V gene data show CDR1 as SGHDT and CDR2 as YYEEEE. In nucleotides, the CDR3 is TGTGCCAGCAGCTTGGAGAGGTACGAGCAGTACTTC. Translation gives CASSLERYEQYF.

In this sample, this clonotype turned up many times. The chain uses TRBV5-1 and TRBJ2-3; D may be TRBD1 (6 bases). V was cut by 1 base and J by 4 bases, with 13 bases left in between. The CDR3 is 15 residues long. Germline V gene data show CDR1 as SGHRS and CDR2 as YFSETQ. The CDR3 nucleotides read TGCGCCAGCAGCTTGAAACAGGGCGGATCAGATACGCAGTATTTT. This codes for CASSLKQGGSDTQYF.

This clonotype showed up many times. The chain links TRBV7-8 to TRBJ2-1, with D tentatively TRBD2 (5 bases). Trimming shortened V by 2 bases and J by 8 bases, and 13 bases separated the two germline ends. Germline values: CDR1 SGHVS, CDR2 FQNEAQ. This CDR3 has 14 amino acids. CDR3 sequence reads: CASSLSPVLDEQFF. Here the CDR3 DNA reads TGTGCCAGCAGCTTAAGCCCGGTACTAGATGAGCAGTTCTTC.

This clonotype was picked up many times. This chain links TRBV4-3 with TRBJ1-4; TRBD1 agrees at 7 bases. The germline CDR1 and CDR2 sequences are LGHNA and YSLEER. The length of the CDR3 is 14 residues. V shed 4 bases and J 7 bases; nucleotides not matched to a gene: 6. In DNA, the CDR3 is TGCGCCAGCAGCCCTAACTACAGGGGTGAAAAACTGTTTTTT. This translates into CASSPNYRGEKLFF.

In this sample, this clonotype turned up many times. This sequence joins TRBV5-1 and TRBJ2-5; D might be TRBD1 or TRBD2, each matching 5 bases. Per the germline V gene, CDR1 is SGHRS and CDR2 is YFSETQ. This CDR3 is built from 14 residues. V was shortened by 4 bases and J by 1 base, with 11 bases between the two germline ends. The CDR3 loop is CASSLGTLQETQYF. Written as DNA, the CDR3 is TGCGCCAGCAGCCTCGGGACGCTCCAAGAGACCCAGTACTTC.

This clonotype has a count of ten or more. The V call is TRBV20-1, the J call TRBJ1-1; D remains unclear. Trimming took 7 bases from V and 0 from J, leaving 12 bases between them. This CDR3 contains 13 residues. Germline lookup yields CDR1 DFQATT and CDR2 SNEGSKA (reference sequence). In nucleotides, the CDR3 is TGCAGTGTTTCCGCGGAGATGAACACTGAAGCTTTCTTT. Protein sequence: CSVSAEMNTEAFF.

This clonotype was recorded many times. The chain has TRBV7-8 and TRBJ1-1; possibly TRBD1 for D (5 bases). Per germline, CDR1 SGHVS and CDR2 FQNEAQ. CDR3 length: 15 amino acids. V was cut by 5 bases and J by 1 base, with 14 bases left in between. The CDR3 nucleotides read TGTGCCAGCAGCGGCGGGGGGGGACGGAACACTGAAGCTTTCTTT. Its protein is CASSGGGGRNTEAFF. The whole variable domain, filled in from reference TRBV7-8 and TRBJ1-1, reads GAGVSQSPRYKVAKRGQDVALRCDPISGHVSLFWYQQALGQGPEFLTYFQNEAQLDKSGLPSDRFFAERPEGSVSTLKIQRTQQEDSAVYLCASSGGGGRNTEAFFGQGTRLTVV.

In this sample, this clonotype turned up many times. The chain is built from TRBV20-1 and TRBJ1-4; D is unclear. The CDR3 is 10 amino acids. Trimming shortened V by 4 bases and J by 8 bases, and 5 bases separated the two germline ends. Germline CDR1 reads DFQATT; CDR2 reads SNEGSKA (reference sequence). Here the CDR3 reads CSAMGEKLFF. Written as DNA, the CDR3 is TGCAGTGCTATGGGGGAAAAACTGTTTTTT.

In this sample, this clonotype turned up a few times. At one boundary the junction diverges from the germline segment, which might be a read error. The gene calls are TRBV5-5 and TRBJ2-3; 7 bases fit TRBD2. Germline CDR1 and CDR2: SGHKS and YYEKEE (reference sequence). The CDR3 has 18 residues. In DNA form, the CDR3 reads TGTGCCAGCAGCTGGGGGGGTTTGAGGGTAAGGGTCACAGATACACAGTATTTT. Protein sequence: CASSWGGLRVRVTDTQYF. Filled out from reference TRBV5-5 and TRBJ2-3, the complete variable domain reads DAGVTQSPTHLIKTRGQQVTLRCSPISGHKSVSWYQQVLGQGPQFIFQYYEKEERGRGNFPDRFSARQFPNYSSELNVNALLLGDSALYLCASSWGGLRVRVTDTQYFGPGTRLTVL.

This clonotype was found many times. This CDR3 is CASSPRILRAEAFF. The CDR3 DNA sequence: TGTGCCAGCAGCCCAAGAATTCTCAGGGCTGAAGCTTTCTTT. The chain has TRBV7-9 and TRBJ1-1, with a possible D match to TRBD1 (5 bases). The germline CDR1 and CDR2 sequences are SEHNR and FQNEAQ (reference sequence). With 5 bases removed from V and 6 bases from J, the gap between germline ends came to 16 bases. The CDR3 is made up of 14 amino acids.

This clonotype came up many times. The chain employs TRBV7-9 and TRBJ1-5, with TRBD1 matching 11 bases. Losses at the gene ends were 6 bases for V and 6 bases for J; bases not matched to a gene: 4. From germline, CDR1 is SEHNR and CDR2 FQNEAQ (reference sequence). The CDR3 runs 14 residues. CDR3 residues: CASSWTGGGQPQHF. CDR3 bases: TGTGCCAGCAGTTGGACAGGGGGCGGTCAGCCCCAGCATTTT.

This clonotype was picked up many times. The chain is built from TRBV20-1 and TRBJ1-5; tentative D call: TRBD1 (5 bases). This CDR3 is 14 amino acids long. Germline CDR1 is DFQATT and CDR2 is SNEGSKA (reference sequence). V was pared by 5 bases and J by 0 bases, with 11 bases between. CDR3 in amino acids: CSALRGNSNQPQHF. The CDR3 nucleotides read TGCAGTGCTCTAAGGGGAAATAGCAATCAGCCCCAGCATTTT.

This clonotype has at least ten counts. The V gene is TRBV25-1, the J gene TRBJ1-5; the D is unclear. Per the germline V gene, CDR1 is MGHDK and CDR2 is SYGVNS. This CDR3 spans 16 amino acids. Trimming took 1 base from V and 7 from J, leaving 17 bases between them. The CDR3 coding sequence is TGTGCCAGCAGTGAATTTGCCATTCTCATCGGACAGCCCCAGCATTTT. Amino acids: CASSEFAILIGQPQHF.

This clonotype has at least ten counts. The chain is built from TRBV20-1 and TRBJ2-3; maybe TRBD2 (6 bases). Trimming cost V 5 bases and J 2 bases, with 17 bases left between them. This CDR3 has 15 residues. CDR1 DFQATT and CDR2 SNEGSKA come from the germline V gene (reference sequence). CDR3 DNA: TGCAGTGCTGGAGGGATCAGAGGTCACACAGATACGCAGTATTTT. Residues: CSAGGIRGHTDTQYF.

This clonotype was found many times. This chain joins TRBV6-5 and TRBJ2-3; D remains ambiguous. CDR1 is MNHEY, CDR2 SVGAGI, per germline. The CDR3 contains 15 residues. V lost 6 bases and J 5 bases, leaving 18 bases between the germline ends. As DNA, the CDR3 is TGTGCCAGCAGCCTGTTACGGAATTCTCTAGATACGCAGTATTTT. Protein: CASSLLRNSLDTQYF.

This clonotype was seen many times. V is TRBV12-3 or TRBV12-4 and J is TRBJ1-2, with TRBD1 matching over 9 bases. CDR3 length: 13 amino acids. Trimming cost V 6 bases and J 8 bases; bases outside gene matches: 7. CDR3 sequence reads: CASRLDRGRGYTF. For the CDR3, the DNA is TGTGCCAGCAGACTGGACAGGGGTAGAGGCTACACCTTC.

This clonotype counts as medium-sized. The J gene is TRBJ1-1, the V gene TRBV5-1, with no clear D. Germline loops: CDR1 SGHRS, CDR2 YFSETQ. V was trimmed by 0 bases and J by 4 bases, leaving 7 bases between them. The CDR3 covers 13 residues. This CDR3 reads CASSLDAGTEAFF. The CDR3 DNA is TGCGCCAGCAGCTTGGATGCGGGCACTGAAGCTTTCTTT.

This clonotype was counted at least ten times. The V call is TRBV15, the J call TRBJ2-3; D gene ambiguous. Between the trimmed V and J ends, which lost 3 bases and 5 bases, there was a span of 6 bases. Germline CDR1 reads LNHNV; CDR2 reads YYDKDF (reference sequence). The CDR3 length is 12 residues. This CDR3 is CATSSPEDTQYF. The CDR3 bases are TGTGCCACCAGCAGCCCTGAAGATACGCAGTATTTT.

The sample holds many counts of this clonotype. The chain is built from TRBV7-2 and TRBJ2-3, with 10 bases fitting TRBD2. The ends lost 1 base at V and 1 base at J; junction bases unmatched: 2. Germline CDR1 and CDR2: SGHTA and FQGNSA. The CDR3 runs to 16 residues. CDR3 nucleotides: TGTGCCAGCAGCTTAGACCTAGCGGGGGGCACAGATACGCAGTATTTT. Translating gives CASSLDLAGGTDTQYF.

Ten or more counts support this clonotype. The CDR3: CASSPTGTAAYEQYF. CDR3 nucleotides: TGCGCCAGCAGCCCTACCGGGACAGCGGCCTACGAGCAGTACTTC. The chain has TRBV5-1 and TRBJ2-7; 7 nucleotides align to TRBD1. CDR1 is SGHRS, CDR2 YFSETQ, per germline. V dropped 4 bases and J dropped 2; count of bases not matched to a gene: 9. The CDR3 is made up of 15 amino acids. Combining the CDR3 with reference TRBV5-1 and TRBJ2-7 gives the whole variable domain KAGVTQTPRYLIKTRGQQVTLSCSPISGHRSVSWYQQTPGQGLQFLFEYFSETQRNKGNFPGRFSGRQFSNSRSEMNVSTLELGDSALYLCASSPTGTAAYEQYFGPGTRLTVT.

This clonotype has a count of ten or more. This chain uses TRBV7-8 with TRBJ1-4, with D perhaps TRBD1 (6 bases). Germline values: CDR1 SGHVS, CDR2 FQNEAQ. Trimming removed 5 bases at V and 8 bases at J, with 27 bases between. The CDR3 sequence is 18 residues long. The CDR3 DNA follows: TGTGCCAGCAGCCTCGGGTACAGGGCCGCAAGTTCTTACGAAAAACTGTTTTTT. It yields the protein CASSLGYRAASSYEKLFF.

This clonotype was counted at least ten times. This sequence joins TRBV19 and TRBJ1-2; 8 nucleotides match TRBD1. J lost 4 bases, V lost 6 bases, and 4 bases had no gene match. The germline V gene encodes CDR1 LNHDA and CDR2 SQIVND (reference sequence). The CDR3 extends over 13 amino acids. DNA of the CDR3: TGTGCCAGTAGCCGGACAGGGAGCTATGGCTACACCTTC. Protein sequence: CASSRTGSYGYTF.

This clonotype was recorded at least ten times. The chain combines TRBV29-1 with TRBJ2-7; TRBD1 aligns across 7 bases. Germline V gives CDR1 SQVTM, CDR2 ANQGSEA. The CDR3 length is 14 residues. V lost 3 bases to trimming and J lost 4 bases; unmatched junction nucleotides: 9. The CDR3 protein is CSVDATGSGYEQYF. In DNA form, the CDR3 reads TGCAGCGTTGACGCGACAGGGAGTGGGTACGAGCAGTACTTC.

There are many counts of this clonotype. The CDR3: CASSLTNSYEQYF. CDR3 DNA sequence: TGTGCCAGCAGTTTAACTAACTCCTACGAGCAGTACTTC. The J gene is TRBJ2-7, the V gene TRBV12-3 or TRBV12-4; no firm D call. Deletions cut 2 bases from V and 0 bases from J, with 5 bases between. The CDR3 is made up of 13 amino acids.

Ten or more counts support this clonotype. The chain links TRBV29-1 to TRBJ2-7; the D gene is possibly TRBD2 (6 bases). Trimming left V 7 bases short and J 4 bases short, with 8 bases between. The germline CDR1 and CDR2 sequences are SQVTM and ANQGSEA. CDR3 size: 10 residues. In nucleotides, the CDR3 is TGCAGCGCGGGGGATTACGAGCAGTACTTC. It translates to CSAGDYEQYF.

At least ten counts were recorded for this clonotype. The V gene is TRBV27, the J gene TRBJ1-4, with no clear D. The CDR3 contains 13 residues. The V end was cut by 8 bases, the J end by 8 bases, with 15 bases between. Germline V CDR1 and CDR2: MNHEY, SMNVEV (reference sequence). The CDR3 nucleotides are TGTGCCAGCCGAAGGACGGCGGGGGAAAAACTGTTTTTT. Translated, it gives CASRRTAGEKLFF.

This clonotype has ten or more counts. This chain connects TRBV20-1 to TRBJ2-4; D gene ambiguous. This CDR3 has 15 amino acids. The germline V gene has CDR1 DFQATT and CDR2 SNEGSKA (reference sequence). The germline V and J ends were trimmed by 5 bases and 0 bases, with 14 bases remaining between them. The chain's CDR3 is CSAVSRPLAKNIQYF. The DNA for the CDR3 is TGCAGTGCTGTCTCTAGGCCCCTAGCCAAAAACATTCAGTACTTC.

In its sample, this clonotype was seen many times. The chain has TRBV5-4 and TRBJ2-5, with D perhaps being TRBD1 or TRBD2 (5 bases each). The CDR3 length is 14 residues. Germline values: CDR1 SGHNT, CDR2 YYREEE (reference sequence). Trimming shortened V by 0 bases and J by 5 bases, and 11 bases separated the two germline ends. The CDR3 is CASSLGTREETQYF. The DNA for the CDR3 is TGTGCCAGCAGCTTGGGAACCAGGGAGGAGACCCAGTACTTC.